Sequencing of this T cell receptor beta chain was carried out in a study of T cell repertoires in cytomegalovirus infection. One entry per CDR3 protein results from TCRdb running MiXCR on the reads. The table shows hundreds of thousands of distinct CDR3 sequences, with 33% occurring only once. Losses at the gene ends were 3 bases for V and 4 bases for J; bases not matched to a gene: 10. The CDR3 totals 17 residues. CDR1 is SGHVS and CDR2 is FQNEAQ in the germline V gene. This clonotype was detected only once. Its antigen is currently unknown. Study-level results: Ex vivo responses were dominated by HLA-C-restricted CMV-specific TCR beta clonotypes.

The receptor was derived from a human donor in good health (CMV status not recorded). Some clones in this sample may be carry-over from other donors' samples. The V and J genes are TRBV7-8 and TRBJ2-5; 11 nucleotides line up with TRBD2. The sequencing used cultured PBMCs, collected from culture after CMV antigen stimulation. The CDR3 region is CASSFIHPTSGGETQYF. In DNA, the CDR3 is TGTGCCAGCAGCTTTATCCATCCCACTAGCGGGGGAGAGACCCAGTACTTC.